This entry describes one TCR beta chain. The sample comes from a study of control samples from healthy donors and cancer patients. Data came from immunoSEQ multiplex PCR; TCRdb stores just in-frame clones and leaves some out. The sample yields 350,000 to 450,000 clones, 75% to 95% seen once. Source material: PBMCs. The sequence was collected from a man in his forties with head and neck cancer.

The CDR3 loop is CASSPTGLTEAFF. CDR3 nucleotide sequence: TGTGCCAGCAGCCCGACAGGGCTCACTGAAGCTTTCTTT. The rearrangement joins TRBV7-9 to TRBJ1-1; TRBD1 matches at 7 bases. The germline V gene encodes CDR1 SEHNR and CDR2 FQNEAQ (reference sequence). The V and J ends lost 5 bases and 4 bases, in that order; junction bases with no gene match: 4. The CDR3 sequence is 13 residues long. Filled out from reference TRBV7-9 and TRBJ1-1, the complete variable domain reads DTGVSQNPRHKITKRGQNVTFRCDPISEHNRLYWYRQTLGQGPEFLTYFQNEAQLEKSRLLSDRFSAERPKGSFSTLEIQRTEQGDSAMYLCASSPTGLTEAFFGQGTRLTVV.